The 7 T cell receptor beta chains below were found in one sample sequenced in a study of cytomegalovirus exposure and HLA in healthy donors. The PCR made use of 60 Vbeta and 13 Jbeta primers. Method: immunoSEQ multiplex PCR; TCRdb's copy keeps in-frame clones and lacks some. In the table there are approximately 140,000 clones, 65% to 90% of which are singletons. The sequenced material came from PBMCs. The origin of the receptors is a girl aged 2 to 9 in good health and CMV-seronegative.

This clone showed up just once. The chain links TRBV5-1 to TRBJ2-3, with TRBD1 matching 9 bases. The CDR3 sequence is 15 residues long. Losses at the gene ends were 0 bases for V and 3 bases for J; bases not matched to a gene: 2. Germline V gene sequence: CDR1 SGHRS, CDR2 YFSETQ. The CDR3 loop is CASSLAGTGTDTQYF. In DNA, the CDR3 is TGCGCCAGCAGCTTGGCTGGGACAGGGACAGATACGCAGTATTTT.

J is TRBJ2-3 and V is TRBV12-5; possible D gene TRBD2, 6 bases. This CDR3 is 17 amino acids long. CDR1 is LGHNT and CDR2 is FRNRAP in the germline V gene. Deletions cut 1 base from V and 2 bases from J, with 16 bases between. CDR3 in DNA: TGTGCTAGTGGTTTGGCGCCCACTAGCTCCCACACAGATACGCAGTATTTT. As protein: CASGLAPTSSHTDTQYF.

The chain carries TRBV5-1 and TRBJ2-5; TRBD1 matches at 7 bases. V dropped 1 base and J dropped 5; count of bases not matched to a gene: 8. The CDR3 consists of 15 residues. Germline V gene data show CDR1 as SGHRS and CDR2 as YFSETQ. CDR3 amino acids: CASSLLDRLTETQYF. The CDR3 DNA sequence: TGCGCCAGCAGCTTGTTGGACAGGCTCACGGAGACCCAGTACTTC.

The V and J genes are TRBV19 and TRBJ1-1, with D uncertain. The germline gives CDR1 LNHDA, CDR2 SQIVND (reference sequence). V was trimmed by 8 bases and J by 1 base, leaving 11 bases between them. The CDR3 loop spans 13 amino acids. The CDR3 coding sequence is TGTGCCAGTGTGGTCGGGTGGAACACTGAAGCTTTCTTT. Translation: CASVVGWNTEAFF.

CDR3 coding DNA: TGTGCCTGGAGTGAAGCCGCAGGGGGTGCTAATGAAAAACTGTTTTTT. The encoded protein is CAWSEAAGGANEKLFF. The chain couples TRBV30 to TRBJ1-4; 7 bases agree with TRBD1. CDR3 length equals 16 residues. With V trimmed by 1 base and J by 3 bases, 8 bases remained unmatched. Germline values: CDR1 GTSNPN, CDR2 SVGIG (reference sequence).

The rearrangement uses TRBV11-1 and TRBJ1-5; D is unclear. The CDR3 has 13 residues. Deletions cut 1 base from V and 4 bases from J, with 5 bases between. Germline V CDR1 and CDR2: SGHAT, FQDESV (reference sequence). This chain's CDR3 is CASSLEPNQPQHF. The CDR3 coding sequence is TGTGCCAGCAGCTTAGAGCCTAATCAGCCCCAGCATTTT.

This clone turned up a few times. The V gene is TRBV10-2, the J gene TRBJ2-1; D gene uncertain. The CDR3 covers 10 residues. Germline CDR1 and CDR2: WSHSY and SAAADI. The V and J ends lost 10 bases and 7 bases respectively, with 8 bases between them. The CDR3 here is CATLTNEQFF. The CDR3 coding sequence is TGCGCCACCTTGACTAATGAGCAGTTCTTC.